Listed below are T cell receptor beta chains from one sample, sequenced in a study of vaccination and CD4 T cells after COVID-19. For these receptors, no antigen is known. TCRdb independently ran MiXCR on the PCR reads; one entry per CDR3 protein. The table includes under 3,000 distinct CDR3 sequences, about 26% detected once. Material for sequencing was CD4+ T cells from blood, cultured in vitro. Receptor source: a human donor who had recovered from COVID-19. CDR3s leave out the opening cysteine and the closing phenylalanine or tryptophan. Clone sizes are given selectively: once, few, many, or a class where the clone is expanded.

j_gene | v_gene | abundance | CDR3aa
TRBJ1-2 | TRBV20-1 | - | SARDSSHFGGYT
TRBJ2-1 | TRBV20-1 | - | SVVLHEQF
TRBJ1-1 | TRBV30 | few | AWGRPGQGYEAF
TRBJ2-3 | TRBV9 | few | ASSTPSGVITDTQY
TRBJ2-1 | TRBV2 | - | ASSSLSYNEQF
TRBJ2-3 | TRBV20-1 | few | SARAPTRDYQPLTQY
TRBJ2-2 | TRBV4-2 | - | ASSQGANTGELF
TRBJ2-7 | TRBV11-3 | - | AGHRGRRFLADLYEQY
TRBJ1-2 | TRBV20-1 | few | SVMRGSYGYT
TRBJ1-2 | TRBV6-5 | large | ASSYSTGGVYGYT